The 22 T cell receptor beta chains below all came from one sample that was sequenced in a study of long-term antiretroviral therapy in people with HIV. Version v3.0 of the immunoSEQ assay was performed at survey level. Repertoires were generated with immunoSEQ multiplex PCR, while TCRdb's copy carries only in-frame clones and drops some. Of roughly 32,000 clones in the sample, roughly 97% were seen once. This sample comprised unsorted PBMCs, obtained 7.6 years after starting antiretroviral therapy. Source of these receptors: a man aged 25 to 45 with HIV.

The rearrangement joins TRBV5-6 to TRBJ2-5, with D unclear. CDR3 length: 12 amino acids. Germline values: CDR1 SGHDT, CDR2 YYEEEE. V was pared by 4 bases and J by 5 bases, with 9 bases between. This CDR3 is CASSPPEETQYF. CDR3 nucleotides: TGTGCCAGCAGCCCGCCCGAGGAGACCCAGTACTTC.

The J gene is TRBJ2-1, the V gene TRBV4-1, with 10 bases matching TRBD2. The V gene's germline CDR1 is MGHRA and CDR2 YSYEKL. The V gene end was trimmed by 1 base and the J gene end by 6 bases; junction bases not matched to a gene: 3. The CDR3 spans 15 residues. CDR3 nucleotide sequence: TGCGCCAGCAGCCAAGTTAGCGGGGGGTCCAATGAGCAGTTCTTC. It translates to CASSQVSGGSNEQFF.

The gene calls are TRBV15 and TRBJ2-3; a weak D match, TRBD2 (7 bases). The CDR3 sequence is 16 residues long. Trimming took 3 bases from V and 1 from J, leaving 14 bases between them. Germline assignment: CDR1 LNHNV and CDR2 YYDKDF (reference sequence). The CDR3 DNA follows: TGTGCCACCAGCAGTTCCCGGGGGGCTCGCACAGATACGCAGTATTTT. Translated: CATSSSRGARTDTQYF.

The chain carries TRBV6-6 and TRBJ2-7, with a tentative D call TRBD1 (5 bases). Germline CDR1 reads MNHNY; CDR2 reads SVGAGI (reference sequence). Trimming took off 9 bases at V and 3 bases at J, with 12 bases between the two ends. The CDR3 runs to 12 residues. CDR3 in amino acids: CASGRASYEQYF. The CDR3 nucleotides read TGTGCCAGTGGCAGGGCCAGCTACGAGCAGTACTTC.

The chain recombines TRBV6-6 with TRBJ1-5; unclear D gene. V was cut by 2 bases and J by 4 bases, with 15 bases left in between. CDR1 is MNHNY, CDR2 SVGAGI, per germline (reference sequence). The CDR3 contains 16 residues. The CDR3 loop reads CASSYLGADGNQPQHF. The CDR3 DNA follows: TGTGCCAGCAGTTACCTTGGTGCTGACGGGAATCAGCCCCAGCATTTT.

The rearrangement links TRBV9 to TRBJ1-1; 9 bases are a match to TRBD1. CDR3 length: 16 residues. Germline CDR1 reads SGDLS; CDR2 reads YYNGEE. With V trimmed by 0 bases and J by 1 base, 4 bases remained unmatched. CDR3 amino acids: CASSVVTGQGNTEAFF. CDR3 nucleotide sequence: TGTGCCAGCAGCGTAGTGACGGGACAGGGGAACACTGAAGCTTTCTTT.

This chain connects TRBV7-8 to TRBJ1-1; perhaps TRBD1 as D (5 bases). The V end was cut by 0 bases, the J end by 0 bases, with 11 bases between. The CDR3 has 16 residues. Germline CDR1 SGHVS, CDR2 FQNEAQ. The CDR3 bases are TGTGCCAGCAGCTTAGCGCACGGGACCCTGAACACTGAAGCTTTCTTT. Amino acid sequence: CASSLAHGTLNTEAFF. The full variable domain, rest sourced from reference TRBV7-8 and TRBJ1-1, is GAGVSQSPRYKVAKRGQDVALRCDPISGHVSLFWYQQALGQGPEFLTYFQNEAQLDKSGLPSDRFFAERPEGSVSTLKIQRTQQEDSAVYLCASSLAHGTLNTEAFFGQGTRLTVV.

The chain carries TRBV10-3 and TRBJ1-5; weak D call: TRBD1 (5 bases). The CDR3 spans 13 residues. The germline V gene encodes CDR1 ENHRY and CDR2 SYGVKD. V was pared by 3 bases and J by 6 bases, with 9 bases between. CDR3 region: CAISDGTIQPQHF. CDR3 in DNA: TGTGCCATCAGTGATGGGACGATTCAGCCCCAGCATTTT.

This chain joins TRBV5-1 and TRBJ2-1; D unclear. Trimming left V 2 bases short and J 0 bases short, with 9 bases between. In germline, CDR1 is SGHRS, CDR2 YFSETQ. The CDR3 is made up of 15 amino acids. This CDR3 reads CASSFVQNSYNEQFF. The CDR3 nucleotides are TGCGCCAGCAGCTTCGTACAGAACTCCTACAATGAGCAGTTCTTC.

This chain uses TRBV10-3 with TRBJ2-7; 8 nucleotides match TRBD1. CDR3 length: 16 amino acids. The germline gives CDR1 ENHRY, CDR2 SYGVKD. The ends lost 0 bases at V and 0 bases at J; junction bases unmatched: 4. The CDR3 sequence is CAISESGQGLSYEQYF. CDR3 nucleotide sequence: TGTGCCATCAGTGAGTCCGGACAGGGACTCTCCTACGAGCAGTACTTC.

J is TRBJ2-5 and V is TRBV11-3; TRBD1 agrees at 10 bases. The CDR3 runs 17 residues. V was pared by 5 bases and J by 5 bases, with 14 bases of the junction left unmatched. The germline gives CDR1 SGHNT, CDR2 YENEEA. CDR3 sequence reads: CASSPGQGDHGAETQYF. In DNA, the CDR3 is TGTGCCAGCAGCCCCGGACAGGGGGACCATGGCGCGGAGACCCAGTACTTC.

This clone was recorded once. The rearrangement uses TRBV18 and TRBJ1-5, with D tentatively TRBD1 (5 bases). Germline CDR1 KGHSH, CDR2 LQKENI. This CDR3 comprises 16 residues. The V end lost 1 base, the J end lost 5 bases, and 15 bases lay between the germline ends. CDR3 coding DNA: TGTGCCAGCTCACCACGGACATTAACGGGGGATCAGCCCCAGCATTTT. This translates into CASSPRTLTGDQPQHF.

The genes are TRBV16 and TRBJ1-6; no clear D. V lost 0 bases and J 11 bases, leaving 8 bases between the germline ends. Per germline, CDR1 KGHSY and CDR2 FQNENV. The CDR3 contains 13 residues. The CDR3 sequence: CASSQSSRTPLHF. The CDR3, as DNA: TGTGCCAGCAGCCAATCGTCGAGGACACCCCTCCACTTT.

The V gene is TRBV5-4, the J gene TRBJ2-5; no clear D. Trimming removed 0 bases from V and 3 bases from J, with 0 bases in between. This CDR3 is 11 amino acids long. Germline CDR1 and CDR2: SGHNT and YYREEE (reference sequence). CDR3 bases: TGTGCCAGCAGCTTGGAAGAGACCCAGTACTTC. It encodes CASSLEETQYF.

The CDR3: CASSPGQGLGNTIYF. CDR3 DNA sequence: TGTGCCAGCAGTCCAGGACAGGGACTTGGAAACACCATATATTTT. The rearrangement joins TRBV14 to TRBJ1-3; 8 bases align to TRBD1. The CDR3 runs 15 residues. The V gene end was trimmed by 6 bases and the J gene end by 3 bases; junction bases not matched to a gene: 7. Germline CDR1 is SGHDN and CDR2 is FVKESK.

V and J are TRBV7-9 and TRBJ1-1; D not resolved. Deletions cut 8 bases from V and 0 bases from J, with 10 bases between. The CDR3 contains 13 residues. The germline V gene encodes CDR1 SEHNR and CDR2 FQNEAQ (reference sequence). The DNA of the CDR3 is TGTGCCAGCGGGCCCGGCCTGAACACTGAAGCTTTCTTT. As protein: CASGPGLNTEAFF. Full variable domain (missing parts from reference TRBV7-9 and TRBJ1-1): DTGVSQNPRHKITKRGQNVTFRCDPISEHNRLYWYRQTLGQGPEFLTYFQNEAQLEKSRLLSDRFSAERPKGSFSTLEIQRTEQGDSAMYLCASGPGLNTEAFFGQGTRLTVV.

CDR3 sequence reads: CASRRSGTQNTEAFF. As DNA, the CDR3 is TGTGCCAGCAGGCGTTCCGGGACACAGAACACTGAAGCTTTCTTT. The genes are TRBV6-5 and TRBJ1-1; possible D gene TRBD1, 6 bases. CDR1 is MNHEY, CDR2 SVGAGI, per germline. This CDR3 is 15 amino acids long. The V gene lost 6 bases and the J gene lost 1 base, with 15 bases spanning the gap.

The chain couples TRBV4-1 to TRBJ1-4, with D possibly being TRBD1 (5 bases). This CDR3 is 13 amino acids long. The V gene's germline CDR1 is MGHRA and CDR2 YSYEKL. Trimming left V 0 bases short and J 10 bases short, with 9 bases between. The CDR3 DNA is TGCGCCAGCAGCCAAGAACAGGCGAGAAAACTGTTTTTT. Amino acids: CASSQEQARKLFF.

The genes are TRBV6-6 and TRBJ1-1, with D hard to call. There are 12 residues in the CDR3. V lost 6 bases to trimming and J lost 7 bases, with 12 bases between them. Germline loops: CDR1 MNHNY, CDR2 SVGAGI (reference sequence). This CDR3 is CASSLLRGEAFF. CDR3 sequence (DNA): TGTGCCAGCAGCCTACTAAGAGGTGAAGCTTTCTTT.

The gene calls are TRBV4-1 and TRBJ2-7, with D possibly being TRBD1 (5 bases). Germline loops: CDR1 MGHRA, CDR2 YSYEKL. The CDR3 is 18 amino acids. V was trimmed by 1 base and J by 2 bases, leaving 21 bases between them. The CDR3 bases are TGCGCCAGCAGCCAAGGATTAGCTGGCGGACACCTGGCCTACGAGCAGTACTTC. The encoded protein is CASSQGLAGGHLAYEQYF.

The chain employs TRBV7-9 and TRBJ1-1; D uncertain. V lost 7 bases, J lost 1 base, and 7 bases lay in between. The CDR3 is made up of 12 amino acids. Germline CDR1 and CDR2: SEHNR and FQNEAQ (reference sequence). CDR3 bases: TGTGCCAGCACCCTAGGGAACACTGAAGCTTTCTTT. This sequence encodes CASTLGNTEAFF.

V usage is TRBV15 and J usage is TRBJ1-1, with D uncertain. Trimming left V 9 bases short and J 0 bases short, with 8 bases between. The germline gives CDR1 LNHNV, CDR2 YYDKDF (reference sequence). This CDR3 region has 12 residues. For the CDR3, the DNA is TGTGCCACTTCTACAGTGAACACTGAAGCTTTCTTT. It specifies CATSTVNTEAFF.